These 15 T cell receptor beta chains originate from one sample sequenced in a study of Ad26.COV2.S vaccination and SARS-CoV-2 variants. TCRdb keeps only in-frame clones here, not all; method: immunoSEQ multiplex PCR. The sample lists around 300,000 clones; roughly 90% were seen once. Treatment noted: about 20 received Ad26.COV2.S at low or high dose, single or two shots; roughly five received placebo; per-sample allocation not given. Collection of the samples took place on day 63 after the first injection of vaccine or placebo. This sample comprised peripheral blood, obtained in a trial of Ad26.COV2.S vaccine versus placebo. The source of these receptors is a person between 18 and 65 years old who received the Ad26.COV2.S COVID-19 vaccine or a placebo.

The chain has TRBV7-9 and TRBJ2-7; the D is unclear. This CDR3 contains 14 residues. CDR1 is SEHNR, CDR2 FQNEAQ, per germline (reference sequence). Trimming pared 5 bases from V and 1 base from J, leaving 12 bases between. This CDR3 is CASSPGGGSYEQYF. CDR3 sequence (DNA): TGTGCCAGCAGCCCAGGTGGCGGATCCTACGAGCAGTACTTC.

The V call is TRBV7-9, the J call TRBJ1-1; a possible D gene is TRBD1 (5 bases). Per germline, CDR1 SEHNR and CDR2 FQNEAQ (reference sequence). Trimming shortened V by 4 bases and J by 1 base, and 16 bases separated the two germline ends. There are 16 residues in the CDR3. The CDR3 here is CASSSRGGRENTEAFF. CDR3 DNA: TGTGCCAGCAGCTCCCGTGGGGGGAGGGAGAACACTGAAGCTTTCTTT.

This chain uses TRBV27 with TRBJ1-5; D might be TRBD1 (6 bases). V was pared by 3 bases and J by 6 bases, with 6 bases between. Germline assignment: CDR1 MNHEY and CDR2 SMNVEV (reference sequence). The CDR3 is 12 residues long. This CDR3 reads CASSFRGQPQHF. In DNA form, the CDR3 reads TGTGCCAGCAGTTTCAGGGGTCAGCCCCAGCATTTT.

With regard to this clone: This specimen includes other DNA sequences encoding the same CDR3. The rearrangement links TRBV28 to TRBJ2-7; TRBD1 matches at 7 bases. V gave up 5 bases and J gave up 1 base; unmatched junction bases: 5. The CDR3 runs 14 residues. CDR1 and CDR2 (germline): MDHEN, SYDVKM. The chain's CDR3 is CASSPRDRSYEQYF. The CDR3 region has the DNA TGTGCCAGCAGTCCCCGGGACAGATCCTACGAGCAGTACTTC.

This clone was counted once. This chain links TRBV6-1 with TRBJ2-3, with unresolved D. Trimming removed 1 base at V and 2 bases at J, with 7 bases between. The length of the CDR3 is 14 residues. Germline CDR1 reads MNHNS; CDR2 reads SASEGT. CDR3 loop: CASSEEYFTDTQYF. The CDR3 DNA reads as TGTGCCAGCAGTGAAGAGTATTTCACAGATACGCAGTATTTT.

The CDR3 nucleotides read TGTGCCAGCAGGCAGGGTAGCGAGACCCAGTACTTC. Residues: CASRQGSETQYF. The rearrangement joins TRBV6-5 to TRBJ2-5, with a tentative D call TRBD1 (5 bases). The V gene's germline CDR1 is MNHEY and CDR2 SVGAGI. CDR3 size: 12 residues. Trimming took 6 bases from V and 5 from J, leaving 10 bases between them.

This chain links TRBV3-1 (or the pseudogene TRBV3-2) with TRBJ2-1; unclear D gene. The V gene lost 0 bases and the J gene lost 8 bases, with 11 bases spanning the gap. Per the germline V gene, CDR1 is LGHDT and CDR2 is YNNKEL (reference sequence). This CDR3 has 14 amino acids. Here the CDR3 reads CASSQDQSGHEQFF. CDR3 nucleotides: TGTGCCAGCAGCCAAGATCAATCGGGCCATGAGCAGTTCTTC.

The chain is built from TRBV21-1 and TRBJ2-5; TRBD1 is taken as the D call from the table, unchecked against the DNA. TRBV21-1 is listed as a pseudogene. The CDR3 is 12 residues long. Here the CDR3 DNA reads TGTGCCAGCCGAGGGGGCAGGGAGACCCAGTACTTC. It yields the protein CASRGGRETQYF.

The chain links TRBV2 to TRBJ1-5; D gene uncertain. CDR1 is SNHLY and CDR2 is FYNNEI in the germline V gene. The germline V and J ends were trimmed by 5 bases and 3 bases, with 14 bases remaining between them. The length of the CDR3 is 15 residues. For the CDR3, the DNA is TGTGCCAGCAGTCTCGAAGGTGTATCCAATCAGCCCCAGCATTTT. As protein: CASSLEGVSNQPQHF.

The chain has TRBV6-2 or TRBV6-3 and TRBJ2-7; D possibly uses TRBD1 or TRBD2 (5 bases each). Germline V gene sequence: CDR1 MNHEY, CDR2 SVGEGT. The CDR3 consists of 17 residues. The V end lost 2 bases, the J end lost 0 bases, and 17 bases lay between the germline ends. CDR3 amino acids: CASSYDPGRLLSYEQYF. The CDR3 DNA sequence: TGTGCCAGCAGTTACGACCCGGGACGCCTCCTCTCCTACGAGCAGTACTTC.

V gene TRBV27 combines with J gene TRBJ1-2; no clear D gene. V lost 4 bases to trimming and J lost 6 bases, with 3 bases between them. Looked up from germline, CDR1 is MNHEY and CDR2 is SMNVEV (reference sequence). This CDR3 has 10 amino acids. The CDR3 loop reads CASSSHGYTF. The CDR3 DNA reads as TGTGCCAGCAGTTCACATGGCTACACCTTC.

The CDR3 sequence is CATSDPRPYGEQFF. CDR3 bases: TGTGCCACCAGTGATCCCCGTCCGTACGGTGAGCAGTTCTTC. The chain is built from TRBV24-1 and TRBJ2-1; D ambiguous. V was clipped by 3 bases and J by 9 bases, with 14 bases between them. The CDR3 totals 14 residues. Germline-derived CDR1 and CDR2 are KGHDR and SFDVKD.

This chain uses TRBV28 with TRBJ1-4; D is uncertain. Trimming stripped 8 bases from V and 8 bases from J, with 6 bases between. The CDR3 has 10 residues. CDR1 and CDR2 from the germline V gene are MDHEN and SYDVKM. The CDR3 DNA reads as TGTGCCAGCCGTCACGAAAAACTGTTTTTT. It specifies CASRHEKLFF.

Worth noting for this clone: The same CDR3 is also encoded by other DNA sequences in this sample. The V and J genes are TRBV7-9 and TRBJ1-1; TRBD1 is a possible D gene (5 bases). The V gene's germline CDR1 is SEHNR and CDR2 FQNEAQ (reference sequence). V gave up 3 bases and J gave up 1 base, with 6 bases separating them. The CDR3 covers 13 residues. In DNA, the CDR3 is TGTGCCAGCAGCTTTACAGGGAACACTGAAGCTTTCTTT. It encodes CASSFTGNTEAFF.

The chain is built from TRBV28 and TRBJ1-1; 8 positions match TRBD1. Germline V gives CDR1 MDHEN, CDR2 SYDVKM. With V trimmed by 2 bases and J by 8 bases, 1 base remained unmatched. The CDR3 totals 12 residues. CDR3: CASSLGQGEAFF. The CDR3 DNA reads TGTGCCAGCAGTTTAGGACAGGGCGAAGCTTTCTTT. Full variable domain (missing parts from reference TRBV28 and TRBJ1-1): DVKVTQSSRYLVKRTGEKVFLECVQDMDHENMFWYRQDPGLGLRLIYFSYDVKMKEKGDIPEGYSVSREKKERFSLILESASTNQTSMYLCASSLGQGEAFFGQGTRLTVV.